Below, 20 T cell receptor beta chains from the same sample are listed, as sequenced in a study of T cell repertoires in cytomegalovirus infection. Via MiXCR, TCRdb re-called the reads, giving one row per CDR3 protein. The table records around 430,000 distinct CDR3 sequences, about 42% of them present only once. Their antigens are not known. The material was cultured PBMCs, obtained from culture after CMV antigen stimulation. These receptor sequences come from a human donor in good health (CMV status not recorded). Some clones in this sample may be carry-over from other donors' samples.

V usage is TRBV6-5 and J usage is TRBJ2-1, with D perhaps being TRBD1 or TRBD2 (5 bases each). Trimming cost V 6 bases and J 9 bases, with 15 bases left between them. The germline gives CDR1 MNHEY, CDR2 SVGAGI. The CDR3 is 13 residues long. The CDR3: CASSWDAQGEQFF. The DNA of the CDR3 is TGTGCCAGCAGCTGGGACGCCCAGGGTGAGCAGTTCTTC.

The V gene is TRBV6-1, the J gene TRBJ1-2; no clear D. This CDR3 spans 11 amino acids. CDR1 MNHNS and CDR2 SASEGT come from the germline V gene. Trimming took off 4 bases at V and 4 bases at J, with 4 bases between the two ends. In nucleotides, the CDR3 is TGTGCCAGCAGTGTATTCTATGGCTACACCTTC. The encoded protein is CASSVFYGYTF.

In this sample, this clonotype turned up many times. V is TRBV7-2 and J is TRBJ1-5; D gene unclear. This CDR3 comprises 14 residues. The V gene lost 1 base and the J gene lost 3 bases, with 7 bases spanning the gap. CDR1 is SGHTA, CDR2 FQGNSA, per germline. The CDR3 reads CASSLVGNNQPQHF. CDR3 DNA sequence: TGTGCCAGCAGCTTAGTCGGAAACAATCAGCCCCAGCATTTT.

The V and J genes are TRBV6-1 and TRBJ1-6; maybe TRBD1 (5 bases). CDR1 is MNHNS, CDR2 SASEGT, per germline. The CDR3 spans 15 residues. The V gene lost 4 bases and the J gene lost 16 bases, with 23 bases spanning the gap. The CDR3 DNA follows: TGTGCCAGCAGTGCCCGTCCGGGACCCGTTCCGAGGCTCCACTTT. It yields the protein CASSARPGPVPRLHF.

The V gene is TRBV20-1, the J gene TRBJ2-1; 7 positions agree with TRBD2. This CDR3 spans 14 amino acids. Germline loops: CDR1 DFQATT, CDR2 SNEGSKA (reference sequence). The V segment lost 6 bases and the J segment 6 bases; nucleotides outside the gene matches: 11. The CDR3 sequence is CSAAASGIPNEQFF. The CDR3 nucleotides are TGCAGTGCCGCGGCTAGCGGAATTCCCAATGAGCAGTTCTTC.

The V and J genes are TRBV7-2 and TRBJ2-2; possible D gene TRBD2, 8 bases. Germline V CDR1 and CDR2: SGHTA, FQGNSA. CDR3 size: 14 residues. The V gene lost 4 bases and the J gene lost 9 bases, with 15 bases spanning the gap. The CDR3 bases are TGTGCCAGCAGCTCCGGGAGGGGGCGCCGGGAGCTGTTTTTT. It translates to CASSSGRGRRELFF.

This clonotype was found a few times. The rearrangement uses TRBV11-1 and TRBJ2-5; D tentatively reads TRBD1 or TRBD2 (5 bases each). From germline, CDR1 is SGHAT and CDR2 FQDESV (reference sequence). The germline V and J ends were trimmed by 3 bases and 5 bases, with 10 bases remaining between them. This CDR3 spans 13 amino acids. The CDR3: CASSFKGRETQYF. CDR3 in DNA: TGTGCCAGCAGCTTCAAGGGACGGGAGACCCAGTACTTC.

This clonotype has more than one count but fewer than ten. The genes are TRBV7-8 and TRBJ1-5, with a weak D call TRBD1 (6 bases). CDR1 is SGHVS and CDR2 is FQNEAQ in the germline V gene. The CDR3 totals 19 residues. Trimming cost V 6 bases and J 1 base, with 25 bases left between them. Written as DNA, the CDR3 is TGTGCCAGCAGACAAGGGACACGGGGGAGAGGGGAGAGCAATCAGCCCCAGCATTTT. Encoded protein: CASRQGTRGRGESNQPQHF. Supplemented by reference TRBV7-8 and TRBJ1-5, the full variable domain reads GAGVSQSPRYKVAKRGQDVALRCDPISGHVSLFWYQQALGQGPEFLTYFQNEAQLDKSGLPSDRFFAERPEGSVSTLKIQRTQQEDSAVYLCASRQGTRGRGESNQPQHFGDGTRLSIL.

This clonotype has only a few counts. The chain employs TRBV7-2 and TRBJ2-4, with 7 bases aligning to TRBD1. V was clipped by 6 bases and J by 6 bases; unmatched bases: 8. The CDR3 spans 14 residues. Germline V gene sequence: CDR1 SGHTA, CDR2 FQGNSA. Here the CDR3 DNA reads TGTGCCAGCAGTAATGAGGGGGCAGGAAACATTCAGTACTTC. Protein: CASSNEGAGNIQYF.

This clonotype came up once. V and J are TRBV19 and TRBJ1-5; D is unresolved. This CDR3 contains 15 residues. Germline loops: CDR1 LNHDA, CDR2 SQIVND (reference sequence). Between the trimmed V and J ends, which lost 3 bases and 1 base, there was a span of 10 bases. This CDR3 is CASSIQWGSNQPQHF. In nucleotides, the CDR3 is TGTGCCAGTAGTATCCAGTGGGGAAGCAATCAGCCCCAGCATTTT.

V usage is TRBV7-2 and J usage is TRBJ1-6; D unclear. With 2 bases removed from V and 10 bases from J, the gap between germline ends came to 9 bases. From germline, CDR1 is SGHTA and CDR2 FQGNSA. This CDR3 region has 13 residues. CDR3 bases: TGTGCCAGCAGCTTAATCCCAGAATCACCCCTCCACTTT. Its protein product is CASSLIPESPLHF.

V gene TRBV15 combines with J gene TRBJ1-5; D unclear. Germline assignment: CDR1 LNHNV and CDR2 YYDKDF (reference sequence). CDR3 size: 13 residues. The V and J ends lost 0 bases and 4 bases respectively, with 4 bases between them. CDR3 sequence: CATSREGNQPQHF. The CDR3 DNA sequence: TGTGCCACCAGCAGAGAGGGGAATCAGCCCCAGCATTTT.

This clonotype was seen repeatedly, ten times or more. The CDR3 loop is CASSLDAGGTYEQYF. CDR3 bases: TGTGCCAGCAGCTTAGATGCGGGGGGGACCTACGAGCAGTACTTC. This rearrangement joins TRBV7-2 to TRBJ2-7, with 9 bases that match TRBD2. The germline gives CDR1 SGHTA, CDR2 FQGNSA. The length of the CDR3 is 15 residues. Trimming cost V 1 base and J 2 bases; bases outside gene matches: 3.

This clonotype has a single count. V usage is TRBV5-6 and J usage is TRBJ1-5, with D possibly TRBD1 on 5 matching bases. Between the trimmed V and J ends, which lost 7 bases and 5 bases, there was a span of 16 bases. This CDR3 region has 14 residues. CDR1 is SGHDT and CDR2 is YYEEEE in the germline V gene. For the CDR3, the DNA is TGTGCCAGCCCGGAGTCCGGAGGGGATCAGCCCCAGCATTTT. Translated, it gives CASPESGGDQPQHF.

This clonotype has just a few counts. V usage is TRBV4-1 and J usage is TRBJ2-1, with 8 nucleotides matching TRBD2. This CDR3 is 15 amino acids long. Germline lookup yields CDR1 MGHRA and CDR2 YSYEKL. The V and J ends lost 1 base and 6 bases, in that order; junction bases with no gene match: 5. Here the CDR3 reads CASSQGRGEVNEQFF. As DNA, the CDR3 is TGCGCCAGCAGCCAAGGGCGGGGGGAGGTCAATGAGCAGTTCTTC.

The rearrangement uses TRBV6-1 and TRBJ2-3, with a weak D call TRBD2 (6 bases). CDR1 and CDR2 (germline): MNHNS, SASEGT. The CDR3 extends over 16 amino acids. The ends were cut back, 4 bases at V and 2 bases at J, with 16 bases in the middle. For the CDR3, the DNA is TGTGCCAGCAGTGGGGTGGGACTTTACTCCACAGATACGCAGTATTTT. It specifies CASSGVGLYSTDTQYF.

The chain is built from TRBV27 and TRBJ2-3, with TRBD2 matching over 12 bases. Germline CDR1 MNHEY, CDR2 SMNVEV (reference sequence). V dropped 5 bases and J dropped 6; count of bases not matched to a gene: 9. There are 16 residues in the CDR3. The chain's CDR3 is CASSTRLAGESDTQYF. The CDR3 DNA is TGTGCCAGCAGTACCCGACTAGCGGGGGAATCGGATACGCAGTATTTT.

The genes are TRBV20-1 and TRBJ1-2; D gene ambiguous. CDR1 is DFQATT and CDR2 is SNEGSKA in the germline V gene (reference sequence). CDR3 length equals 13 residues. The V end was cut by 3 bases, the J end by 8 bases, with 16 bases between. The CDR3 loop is CSASPSNERGYTF. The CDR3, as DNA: TGCAGTGCTAGCCCCTCCAACGAACGAGGCTACACCTTC.

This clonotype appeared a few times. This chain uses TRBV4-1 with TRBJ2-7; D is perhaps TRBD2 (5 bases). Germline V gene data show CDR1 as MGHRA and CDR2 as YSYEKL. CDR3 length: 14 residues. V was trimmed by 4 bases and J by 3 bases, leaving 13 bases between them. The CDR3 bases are TGCGCCAGCAGCCCACCCGCGAGGGTCTACGAGCAGTACTTC. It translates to CASSPPARVYEQYF.

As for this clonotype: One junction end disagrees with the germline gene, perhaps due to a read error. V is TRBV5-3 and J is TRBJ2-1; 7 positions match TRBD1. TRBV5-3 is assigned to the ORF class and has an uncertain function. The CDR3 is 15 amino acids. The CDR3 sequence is CASSLEGGTYNEQFF. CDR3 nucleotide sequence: TGTGCCAGCAGCTTGGAAGGGGGCACCTACAATGAGCAGTTCTTC.